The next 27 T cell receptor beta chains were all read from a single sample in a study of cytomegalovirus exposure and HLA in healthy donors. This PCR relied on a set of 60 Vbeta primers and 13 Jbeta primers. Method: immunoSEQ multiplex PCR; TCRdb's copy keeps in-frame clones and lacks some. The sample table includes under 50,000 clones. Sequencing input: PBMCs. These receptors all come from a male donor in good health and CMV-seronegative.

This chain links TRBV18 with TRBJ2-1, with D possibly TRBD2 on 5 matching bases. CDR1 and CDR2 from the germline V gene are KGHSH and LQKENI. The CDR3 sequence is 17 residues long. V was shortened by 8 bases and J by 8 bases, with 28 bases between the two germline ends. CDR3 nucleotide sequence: TGTGCCAGCCTGCCGGAGAAACGAAAGGAGGCTACGGATGAGCAGTTCTTC. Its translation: CASLPEKRKEATDEQFF.

The CDR3 here is CASGFGGTVAYEQYF. CDR3 bases: TGTGCTAGTGGTTTTGGGGGGACAGTTGCCTACGAGCAGTACTTC. The rearrangement links TRBV12-5 to TRBJ2-7; maybe TRBD1 (7 bases). Germline CDR1 is LGHNT and CDR2 is FRNRAP. V lost 3 bases to trimming and J lost 2 bases, with 14 bases between them. CDR3 length: 15 amino acids.

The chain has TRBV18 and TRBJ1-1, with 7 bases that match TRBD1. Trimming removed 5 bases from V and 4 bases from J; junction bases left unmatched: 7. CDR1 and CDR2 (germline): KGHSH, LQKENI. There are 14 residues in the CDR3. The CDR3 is CASSRGQAPTEAFF. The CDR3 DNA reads TGTGCCAGCTCAAGAGGACAGGCCCCCACTGAAGCTTTCTTT.

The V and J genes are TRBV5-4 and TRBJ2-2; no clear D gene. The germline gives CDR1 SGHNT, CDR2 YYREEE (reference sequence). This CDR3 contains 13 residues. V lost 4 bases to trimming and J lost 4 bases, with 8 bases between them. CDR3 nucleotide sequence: TGTGCCAGCAGCCCGCACTCCACCGGGGAGCTGTTTTTT. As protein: CASSPHSTGELFF. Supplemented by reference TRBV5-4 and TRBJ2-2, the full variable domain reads ETGVTQSPTHLIKTRGQQVTLRCSSQSGHNTVSWYQQALGQGPQFIFQYYREEENGRGNFPPRFSGLQFPNYSSELNVNALELDDSALYLCASSPHSTGELFFGEGSRLTVL.

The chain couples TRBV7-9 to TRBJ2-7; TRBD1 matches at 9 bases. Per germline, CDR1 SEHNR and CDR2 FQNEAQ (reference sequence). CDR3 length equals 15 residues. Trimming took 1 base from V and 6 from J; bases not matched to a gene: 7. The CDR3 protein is CASSLGGQGTGEQYF. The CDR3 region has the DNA TGTGCCAGCAGCTTAGGGGGACAGGGTACTGGCGAGCAGTACTTC.

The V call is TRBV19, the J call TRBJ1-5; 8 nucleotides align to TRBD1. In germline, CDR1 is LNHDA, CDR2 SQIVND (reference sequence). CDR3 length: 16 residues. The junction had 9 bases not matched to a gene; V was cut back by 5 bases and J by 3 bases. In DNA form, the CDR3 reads TGTGCCAGTAGTTCGAGGACAGGGTTTATCAATCAGCCCCAGCATTTT. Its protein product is CASSSRTGFINQPQHF.

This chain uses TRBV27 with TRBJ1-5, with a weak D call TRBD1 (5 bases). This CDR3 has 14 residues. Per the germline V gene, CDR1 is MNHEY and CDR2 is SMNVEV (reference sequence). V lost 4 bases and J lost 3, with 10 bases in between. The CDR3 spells CASSSNRINQPQHF. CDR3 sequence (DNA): TGTGCCAGCAGTTCGAACAGGATCAATCAGCCCCAGCATTTT.

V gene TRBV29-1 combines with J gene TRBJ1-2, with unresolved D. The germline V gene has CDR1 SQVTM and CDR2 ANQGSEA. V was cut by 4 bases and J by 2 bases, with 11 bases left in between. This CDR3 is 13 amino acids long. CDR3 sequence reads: CSVVEAQNYGYTF. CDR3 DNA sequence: TGCAGCGTTGTGGAAGCACAGAACTATGGCTACACCTTC.

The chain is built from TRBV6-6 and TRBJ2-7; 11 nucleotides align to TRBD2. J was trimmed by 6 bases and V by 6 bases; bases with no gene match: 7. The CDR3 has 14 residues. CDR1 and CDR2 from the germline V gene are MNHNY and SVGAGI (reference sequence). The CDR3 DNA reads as TGTGCCAGCAGCCTTAGCGGGGGGGCCCTCGAGCAGTACTTC. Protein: CASSLSGGALEQYF.

CDR3 DNA sequence: TGTGCCAGCAGCTTAGACGCGGCAGCCTCTGGAAACACCATATATTTT. Its protein product is CASSLDAAASGNTIYF. The chain has TRBV7-6 and TRBJ1-3; D gene uncertain. The V end lost 1 base, the J end lost 0 bases, and 10 bases lay between the germline ends. The CDR3 sequence is 16 residues long. Germline-derived CDR1 and CDR2 are SGHVS and FNYEAQ.

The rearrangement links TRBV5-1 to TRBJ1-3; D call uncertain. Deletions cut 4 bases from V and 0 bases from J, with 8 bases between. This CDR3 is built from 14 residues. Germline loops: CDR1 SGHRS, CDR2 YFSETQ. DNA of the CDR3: TGCGCCAGCAGCCCCCAGGCCTCTGGAAACACCATATATTTT. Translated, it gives CASSPQASGNTIYF.

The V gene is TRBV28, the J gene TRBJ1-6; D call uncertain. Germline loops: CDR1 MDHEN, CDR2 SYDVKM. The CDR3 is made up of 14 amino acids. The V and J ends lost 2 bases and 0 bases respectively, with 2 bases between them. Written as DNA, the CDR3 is TGTGCCAGCAGTTTACTCTCCTATAATTCACCCCTCCACTTT. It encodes CASSLLSYNSPLHF.

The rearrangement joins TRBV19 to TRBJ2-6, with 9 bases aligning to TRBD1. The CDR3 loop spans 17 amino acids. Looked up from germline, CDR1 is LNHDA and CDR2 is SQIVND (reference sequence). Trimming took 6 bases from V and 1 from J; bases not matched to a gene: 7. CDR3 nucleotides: TGTGCCAGTAGCGGGACAGGGTTTGAGTCTGGGGCCAACGTCCTGACTTTC. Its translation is CASSGTGFESGANVLTF.

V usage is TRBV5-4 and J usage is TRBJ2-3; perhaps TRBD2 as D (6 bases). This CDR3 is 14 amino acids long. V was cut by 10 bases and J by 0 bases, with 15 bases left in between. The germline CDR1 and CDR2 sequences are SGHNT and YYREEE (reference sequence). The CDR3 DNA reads TGTGCCGCGGGAACGGTCCTTAGCACAGATACGCAGTATTTT. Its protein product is CAAGTVLSTDTQYF.

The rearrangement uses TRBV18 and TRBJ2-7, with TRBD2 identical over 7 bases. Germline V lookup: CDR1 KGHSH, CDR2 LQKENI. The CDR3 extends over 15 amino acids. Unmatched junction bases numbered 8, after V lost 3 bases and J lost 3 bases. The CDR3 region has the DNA TGTGCCAGCTCACCCCTGGGGGGGGAGCGCTACGAGCAGTACTTC. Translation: CASSPLGGERYEQYF.

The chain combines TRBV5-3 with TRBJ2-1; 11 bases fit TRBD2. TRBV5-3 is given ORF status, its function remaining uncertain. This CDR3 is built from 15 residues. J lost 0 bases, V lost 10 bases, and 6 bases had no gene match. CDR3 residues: CAGRLAGSSYNEQFF. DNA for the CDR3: TGTGCCGGTCGACTAGCGGGGAGCTCCTACAATGAGCAGTTCTTC.

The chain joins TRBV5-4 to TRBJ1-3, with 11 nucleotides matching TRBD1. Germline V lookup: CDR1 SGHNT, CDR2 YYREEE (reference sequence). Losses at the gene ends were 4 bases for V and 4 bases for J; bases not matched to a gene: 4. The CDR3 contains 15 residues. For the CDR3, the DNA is TGTGCCAGCAGCGTGGACAGGGGGCAAGGAAACACCATATATTTT. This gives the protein CASSVDRGQGNTIYF.

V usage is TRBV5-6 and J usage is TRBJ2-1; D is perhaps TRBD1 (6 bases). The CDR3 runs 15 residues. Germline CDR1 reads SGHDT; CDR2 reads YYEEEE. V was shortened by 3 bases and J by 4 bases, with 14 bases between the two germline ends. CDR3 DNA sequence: TGTGCCAGCAGCTACCGGGACACAAGATACAATGAGCAGTTCTTC. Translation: CASSYRDTRYNEQFF.

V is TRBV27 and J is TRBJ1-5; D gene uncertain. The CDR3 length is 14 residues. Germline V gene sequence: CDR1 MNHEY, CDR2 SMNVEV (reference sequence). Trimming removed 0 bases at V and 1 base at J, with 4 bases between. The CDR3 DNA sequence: TGTGCCAGCAGTTTATCCCTCAGCAATCAGCCCCAGCATTTT. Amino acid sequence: CASSLSLSNQPQHF.

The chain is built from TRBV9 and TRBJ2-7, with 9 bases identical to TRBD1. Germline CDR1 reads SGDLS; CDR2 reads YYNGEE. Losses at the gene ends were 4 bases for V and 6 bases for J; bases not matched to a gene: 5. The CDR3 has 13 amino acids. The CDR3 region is CASSLGQGLEQYF. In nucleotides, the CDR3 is TGTGCCAGCAGCCTTGGACAGGGGCTCGAGCAGTACTTC. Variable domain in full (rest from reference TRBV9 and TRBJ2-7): DSGVTQTPKHLITATGQRVTLRCSPRSGDLSVYWYQQSLDQGLQFLIQYYNGEERAKGNILERFSAQQFPDLHSELNLSSLELGDSALYFCASSLGQGLEQYFGPGTRLTVT.

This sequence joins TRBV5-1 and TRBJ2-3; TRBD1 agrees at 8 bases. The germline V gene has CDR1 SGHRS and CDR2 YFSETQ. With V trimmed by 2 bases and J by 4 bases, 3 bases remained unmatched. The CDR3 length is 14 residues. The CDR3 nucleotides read TGCGCCAGCAGCTTACAGGGGGTGGCAGATACGCAGTATTTT. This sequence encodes CASSLQGVADTQYF. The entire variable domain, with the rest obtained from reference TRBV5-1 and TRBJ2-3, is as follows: KAGVTQTPRYLIKTRGQQVTLSCSPISGHRSVSWYQQTPGQGLQFLFEYFSETQRNKGNFPGRFSGRQFSNSRSEMNVSTLELGDSALYLCASSLQGVADTQYFGPGTRLTVL.

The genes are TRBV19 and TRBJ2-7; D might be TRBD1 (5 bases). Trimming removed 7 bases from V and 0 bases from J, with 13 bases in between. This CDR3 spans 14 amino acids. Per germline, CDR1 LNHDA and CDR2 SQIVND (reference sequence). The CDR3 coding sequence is TGTGCCAGTATGAGACAGCAGAACTCCTACGAGCAGTACTTC. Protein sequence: CASMRQQNSYEQYF.

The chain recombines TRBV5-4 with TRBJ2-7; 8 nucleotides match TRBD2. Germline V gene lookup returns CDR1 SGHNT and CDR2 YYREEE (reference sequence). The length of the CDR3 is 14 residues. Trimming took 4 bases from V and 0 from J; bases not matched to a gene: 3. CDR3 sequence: CASSAGGDSYEQYF. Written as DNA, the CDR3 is TGTGCCAGCAGCGCGGGGGGAGACTCCTACGAGCAGTACTTC.

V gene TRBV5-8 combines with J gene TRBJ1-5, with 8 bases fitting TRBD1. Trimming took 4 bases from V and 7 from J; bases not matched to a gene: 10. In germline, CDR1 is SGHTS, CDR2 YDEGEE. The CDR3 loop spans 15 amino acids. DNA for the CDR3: TGTGCCAGCAGCCTCCCGACAGGGGTGGGGCAGCCCCAGCATTTT. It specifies CASSLPTGVGQPQHF.

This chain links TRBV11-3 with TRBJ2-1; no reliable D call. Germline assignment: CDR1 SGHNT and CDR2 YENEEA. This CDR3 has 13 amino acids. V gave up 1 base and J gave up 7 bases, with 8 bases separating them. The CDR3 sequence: CASSLVSQNEQFF. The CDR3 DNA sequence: TGTGCCAGCAGCTTAGTGTCCCAGAATGAGCAGTTCTTC. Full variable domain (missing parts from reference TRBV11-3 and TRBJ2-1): EAGVVQSPRYKIIEKKQPVAFWCNPISGHNTLYWYLQNLGQGPELLIRYENEEAVDDSQLPKDRFSAERLKGVDSTLKIQPAELGDSAVYLCASSLVSQNEQFFGPGTRLTVL.

DNA of the CDR3: TGTGCCAGCAGCTTAGCCTCAGGGGTGAACACTGAAGCTTTCTTT. Encoded protein: CASSLASGVNTEAFF. The chain links TRBV7-2 to TRBJ1-1, with D possibly matching TRBD1 (6 bases). Germline-derived CDR1 and CDR2 are SGHTA and FQGNSA. CDR3 length: 15 residues. Trimming pared 0 bases from V and 0 bases from J, leaving 8 bases between.

CDR3 residues: CASSPNRDRGGGYTF. DNA for the CDR3: TGTGCCAGCAGCCCGAACCGGGACAGGGGCGGGGGCTACACCTTC. J is TRBJ1-2 and V is TRBV7-8, with 10 nucleotides matching TRBD1. CDR1 is SGHVS and CDR2 is FQNEAQ in the germline V gene. J was trimmed by 8 bases and V by 5 bases; bases with no gene match: 11. This CDR3 has 15 amino acids.